This T cell receptor beta chain was identified during a study of T cell responses to AZD1222 COVID-19 vaccine (dated by TCRdb to the early 2020s). For the wider study: TCR sequencing was performed for some 250 trial participants, of whom 207 were given two doses of AZD1222 and around 25 were given two doses of MenACWY control vaccine. Trial participants were enrolled into age subgroups of 18-55, 56-69 and 70-plus years, which contained around 150, 28 and 57 TCR-sequenced participants, respectively.

Notes on this clone: Its antigen has not been determined. No much larger clone is present one base from it, and per-base qualities are unavailable.

The intended sense of this specimen's time point label: about 28 days (+/-7) after the second vaccine dose. AZD1222 recipients whose second dose came at about 4 weeks and those whose second dose came at about 12 weeks were combined into one group, since spike-specific TCR depth and breadth did not differ between the two schedules. Vaccinee samples came from UK trials COV001 and COV002, including a single-blind randomized controlled phase 2/3 trial of AZD1222 (ChAdOx1 nCoV-19) in healthy adults. For TCRbeta chain sequencing, PBMC samples from trial participants were taken at day 0 and at day 28 after the second dose. The CDR3 regions of human TCRbeta chains were analyzed by immunosequencing. The authors' pipeline ran thus. Repertoire TCRs were checked for matches against a reference library of SARS-CoV-2-specific TCRs that had been generated using the MIRA antigen-specificity platform. Breadth meant the fraction of unique TCRs that were SARS-CoV-2-associated, whereas depth meant the fraction of total T cells that were SARS-CoV-2-associated. Using the MIRA data, every spike-specific TCR was mapped to the spike region that the TCR reacted to and assigned to either a CD4 or a CD8 class. Log10-transformed breadth and depth values were compared by one-way ANOVA with Sidak's multiple comparisons tests. In its TCRdb copy, this immuneACCESS table keeps in-frame sequences only and misses some clones. Where compared with another copy, unresolved V genes explain less than half of these, and the others have no known cause. From that table come the V and J calls and clone size; the DNA was used to work out D and trimming. Present in this sample are 120,000 or so clones, around 93% of which were seen just once. About 3.1% of the sample belongs to the ten largest clones.

The study at large found these results: In the small 56-69-year group, the increase in depth fell short of significance, most likely because of low power. Most participants were white British and females outnumbered males, and the authors suggested that clonal diversity may have been underestimated. After two AZD1222 doses, both the breadth and the depth of spike-specific TCRs were significantly higher than at day 0 and than in MenACWY recipients. Because no samples from the day 14 peak response were available, repertoires could be characterized only after the peak T cell response. Conclusions about previously exposed vaccinees are limited, since just 6 or 7 AZD1222 recipients were seropositive for SARS-CoV-2 at baseline. Nearly half of unique spike-specific TCRs reportedly recognized epitopes outside regions mutated in the B.1.351 and B.1.1.7 variants. The whole spike protein was spanned by vaccine-associated CD4 TCRs, and dominant responses were seen in regions 160-218 and 743-854.

V and J lose 6 bases and 5 bases, and a span of 17 bases separates them. CDR3 length: 15 amino acids, cysteine to phenylalanine. The entry retains the CDR3 DNA only, 45 bases that are in frame from base 1. For CDR1 and CDR2, the germline V gene (reference sequence) lists LNHNV and YYDKDF. The rearrangement combines TRBV15 with TRBJ2-4, with the D gene not confidently named. Sequences were derived from peripheral blood, sampled 28 days after the second AZD1222 dose. This TCR was recovered from an adult who received the AZD1222 COVID-19 vaccine. The DNA sequence reads TGTGCCACCAGTTTGAGACACCTAACGGAAAACATTCAGTACTTC. The encoded protein is CATSLRHLTENIQYF.